The rows below give T cell receptor beta chains drawn from one sample of a study of cytomegalovirus exposure and HLA in healthy donors. Here immunoSEQ multiplex PCR was the method, and the copy in TCRdb shows in-frame clones only, minus some. The sample carries under 250,000 clones, 80% to 90% recorded once. Sequencing was carried out using PBMCs. The receptors were gathered from a woman younger than 30 in good health and CMV-seropositive. Both conserved end residues are part of each CDR3. Fields, in order: J gene, clone size, V gene, D gene, CDR3 protein, CDR3 DNA. D genes are given only for firm matches. The size of a clone is reported for some rows only, either as once, few or many, or as a class for expanded clones.

TRBJ2-1,NA,TRBV7-9,TRBD2,CASSFGLAGNEQFF,TGTGCCAGCAGCTTTGGACTAGCGGGTAATGAGCAGTTCTTC
TRBJ1-2,NA,TRBV19,NA,CASSALPGTYYGYTF,TGTGCCAGTAGTGCCCTCCCGGGGACATACTATGGCTACACCTTC
TRBJ1-2,NA,TRBV4-1,NA,CASSQFSPTTENYGYTF,TGCGCCAGCAGCCAATTTTCCCCAACGACTGAAAACTATGGCTACACCTTC
TRBJ2-2,NA,TRBV5-1,TRBD2,CASSLGAGYTGELFF,TGCGCCAGCAGCTTGGGAGCGGGGTACACCGGGGAGCTGTTTTTT
TRBJ1-1,few,TRBV7-2,NA,CASSPSLNTEAFF,TGTGCCAGCAGCCCCAGTTTGAACACTGAAGCTTTCTTT
TRBJ2-1,NA,TRBV4-2,TRBD2,CASSQDWGRAASEQFF,TGTGCCAGCAGCCAAGATTGGGGGAGGGCGGCGAGTGAGCAGTTCTTC
TRBJ2-7,NA,TRBV7-9,TRBD2,CASSPPPGGGSYEQYF,TGTGCCAGCAGCCCACCCCCGGGGGGTGGGTCCTACGAGCAGTACTTC
TRBJ2-7,NA,TRBV29-1,TRBD1,CSVPQGWGEQYF,TGCAGCGTCCCACAGGGGTGGGGCGAGCAGTACTTC
TRBJ2-7,once,TRBV6-5,TRBD1,CASSSGTGGFEQYF,TGTGCCAGCAGCTCCGGGACAGGGGGCTTCGAGCAGTACTTC
TRBJ2-7,once,TRBV5-1,NA,CASSRAGPGEASYEQYF,TGCGCCAGCTCTCGCGCAGGGCCAGGGGAAGCCAGCTACGAGCAGTACTTC
TRBJ2-7,NA,TRBV27,NA,CASGYQGATYEQYF,TGTGCCAGCGGATACCAGGGTGCGACCTACGAGCAGTACTTC
TRBJ2-7,NA,TRBV27,TRBD1,CASSRILDRAFYEQYF,TGTGCCAGCAGTCGGATCTTGGACAGGGCCTTCTACGAGCAGTACTTC
TRBJ2-1,NA,TRBV2,TRBD2,CASTGGLAGGREFF,TGTGCCAGCACCGGGGGACTAGCGGGGGGCCGGGAGTTCTTC
TRBJ1-2,NA,TRBV27,NA,CASSPRFGGEGLIYGYTF,TGTGCCAGCAGTCCGAGGTTTGGAGGGGAGGGCCTGATCTATGGCTACACCTTC
TRBJ1-4,few,TRBV6-5,NA,CASRRHQGRTEKLFF,TGTGCCAGCAGACGCCATCAGGGGCGGACTGAAAAACTGTTTTTT